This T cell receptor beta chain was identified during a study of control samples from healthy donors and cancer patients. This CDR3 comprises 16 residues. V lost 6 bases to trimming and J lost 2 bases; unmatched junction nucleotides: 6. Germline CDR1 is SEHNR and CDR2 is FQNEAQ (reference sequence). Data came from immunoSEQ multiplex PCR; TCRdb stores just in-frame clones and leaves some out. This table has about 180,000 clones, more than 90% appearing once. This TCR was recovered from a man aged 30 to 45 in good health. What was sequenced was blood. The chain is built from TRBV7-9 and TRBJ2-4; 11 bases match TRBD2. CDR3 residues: CASRPSSGGPKNIQYF. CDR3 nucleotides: TGTGCCAGCAGACCGTCTAGCGGGGGGCCCAAAAACATTCAGTACTTC.